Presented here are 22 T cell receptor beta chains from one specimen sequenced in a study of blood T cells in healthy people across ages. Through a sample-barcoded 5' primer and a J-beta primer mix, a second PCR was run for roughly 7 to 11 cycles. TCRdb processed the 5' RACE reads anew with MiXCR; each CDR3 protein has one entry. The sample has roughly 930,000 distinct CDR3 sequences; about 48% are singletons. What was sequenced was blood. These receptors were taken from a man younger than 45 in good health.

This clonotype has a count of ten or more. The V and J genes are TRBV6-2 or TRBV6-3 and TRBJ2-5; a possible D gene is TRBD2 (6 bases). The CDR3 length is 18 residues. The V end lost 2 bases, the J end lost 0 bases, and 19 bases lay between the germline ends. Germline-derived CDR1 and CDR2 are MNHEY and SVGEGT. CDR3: CASSYPRGGSEYQETQYF. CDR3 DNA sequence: TGTGCCAGCAGTTACCCTCGAGGAGGGAGTGAGTACCAAGAGACCCAGTACTTC.

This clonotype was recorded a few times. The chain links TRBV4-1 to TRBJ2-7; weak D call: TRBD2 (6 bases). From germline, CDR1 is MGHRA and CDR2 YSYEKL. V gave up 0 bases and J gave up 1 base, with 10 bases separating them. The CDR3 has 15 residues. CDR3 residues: CASSQERRVSYEQYF. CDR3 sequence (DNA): TGCGCCAGCAGCCAAGAAAGGAGGGTGTCCTACGAGCAGTACTTC.

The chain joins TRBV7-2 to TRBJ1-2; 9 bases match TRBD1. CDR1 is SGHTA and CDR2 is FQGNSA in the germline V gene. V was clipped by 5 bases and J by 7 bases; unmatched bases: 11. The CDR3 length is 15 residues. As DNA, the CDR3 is TGTGCCAGCAGCCCGTGGACAGGGGCGGCGACTGGCTACACCTTC. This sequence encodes CASSPWTGAATGYTF.

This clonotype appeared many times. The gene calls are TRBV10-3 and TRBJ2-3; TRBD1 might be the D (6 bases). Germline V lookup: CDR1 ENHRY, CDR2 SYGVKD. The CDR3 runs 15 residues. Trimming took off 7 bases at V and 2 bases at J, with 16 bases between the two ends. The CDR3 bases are TGTGCCATCAACAGAGGGGGAAGGGACACAGATACGCAGTATTTT. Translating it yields CAINRGGRDTDTQYF.

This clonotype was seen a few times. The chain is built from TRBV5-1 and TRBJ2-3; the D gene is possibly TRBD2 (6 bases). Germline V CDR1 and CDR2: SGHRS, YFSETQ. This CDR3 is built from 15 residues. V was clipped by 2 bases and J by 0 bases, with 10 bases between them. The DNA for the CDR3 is TGCGCCAGCAGCTTCGGCGGGGTTAGCACAGATACGCAGTATTTT. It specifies CASSFGGVSTDTQYF.

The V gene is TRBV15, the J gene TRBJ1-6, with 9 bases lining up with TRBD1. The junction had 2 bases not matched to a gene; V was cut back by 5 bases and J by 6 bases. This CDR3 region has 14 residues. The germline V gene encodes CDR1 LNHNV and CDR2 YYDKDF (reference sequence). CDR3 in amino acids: CATSRDRVNSPLHF. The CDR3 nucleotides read TGTGCCACCAGCCGGGACAGGGTTAATTCACCCCTCCACTTT.

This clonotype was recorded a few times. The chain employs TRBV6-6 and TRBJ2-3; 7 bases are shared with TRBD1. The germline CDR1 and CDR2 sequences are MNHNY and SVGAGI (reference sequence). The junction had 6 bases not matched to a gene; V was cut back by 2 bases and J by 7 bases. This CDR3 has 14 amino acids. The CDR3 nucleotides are TGTGCCAGCAGTTACGTGACAGGGCTTAATACGCAGTATTTT. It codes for CASSYVTGLNTQYF.

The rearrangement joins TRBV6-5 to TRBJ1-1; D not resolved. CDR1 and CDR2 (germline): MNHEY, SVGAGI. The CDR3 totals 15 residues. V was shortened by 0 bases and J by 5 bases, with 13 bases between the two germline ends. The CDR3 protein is CASSYSTKPETEAFF. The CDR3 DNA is TGTGCCAGCAGTTACTCCACTAAACCCGAGACTGAAGCTTTCTTT.

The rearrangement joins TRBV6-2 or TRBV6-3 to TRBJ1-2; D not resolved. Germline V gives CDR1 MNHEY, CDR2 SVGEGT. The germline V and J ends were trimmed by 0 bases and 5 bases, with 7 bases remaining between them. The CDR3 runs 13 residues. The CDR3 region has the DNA TGTGCCAGCAGTTACTCTCAGGCTTATGGCTACACCTTC. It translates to CASSYSQAYGYTF.

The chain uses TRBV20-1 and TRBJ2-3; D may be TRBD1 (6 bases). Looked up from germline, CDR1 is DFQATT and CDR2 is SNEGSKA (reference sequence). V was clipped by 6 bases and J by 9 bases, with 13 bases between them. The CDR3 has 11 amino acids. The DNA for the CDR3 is TGCAGTGCCGAGCAGGGGCGAACGCAGTATTTT. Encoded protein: CSAEQGRTQYF.

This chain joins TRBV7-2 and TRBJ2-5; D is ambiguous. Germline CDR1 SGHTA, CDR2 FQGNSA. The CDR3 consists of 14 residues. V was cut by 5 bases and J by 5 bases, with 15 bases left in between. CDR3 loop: CASSHLDAWETQYF. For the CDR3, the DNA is TGTGCCAGCAGCCACCTCGACGCATGGGAGACCCAGTACTTC.

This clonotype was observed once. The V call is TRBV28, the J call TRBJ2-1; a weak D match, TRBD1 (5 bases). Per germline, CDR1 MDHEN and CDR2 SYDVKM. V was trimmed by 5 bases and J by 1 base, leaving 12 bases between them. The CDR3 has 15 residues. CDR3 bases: TGTGCCAGCAGTACTCGGACACTTTCCTACAATGAGCAGTTCTTC. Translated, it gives CASSTRTLSYNEQFF.

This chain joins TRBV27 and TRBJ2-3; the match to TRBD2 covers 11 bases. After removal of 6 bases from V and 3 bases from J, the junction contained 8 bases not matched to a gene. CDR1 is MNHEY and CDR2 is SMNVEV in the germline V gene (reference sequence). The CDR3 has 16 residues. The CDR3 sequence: CASSPTSGMATDTQYF. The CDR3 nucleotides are TGTGCCAGCAGCCCGACTAGCGGGATGGCTACAGATACGCAGTATTTT.

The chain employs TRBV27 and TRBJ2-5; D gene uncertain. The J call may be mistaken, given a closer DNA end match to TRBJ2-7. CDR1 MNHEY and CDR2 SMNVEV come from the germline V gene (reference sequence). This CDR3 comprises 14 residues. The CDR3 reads CASSLNYKNYEQYF. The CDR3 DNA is TGTGCCAGCAGTCTAAATTACAAGAACTACGAGCAGTACTTC.

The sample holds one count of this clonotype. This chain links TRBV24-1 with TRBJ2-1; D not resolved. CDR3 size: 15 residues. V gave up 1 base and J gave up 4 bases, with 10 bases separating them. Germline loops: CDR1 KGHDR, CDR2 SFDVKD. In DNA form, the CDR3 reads TGTGCCACCAGTGATTTACGGCAGAGTTACAATGAGCAGTTCTTC. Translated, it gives CATSDLRQSYNEQFF.

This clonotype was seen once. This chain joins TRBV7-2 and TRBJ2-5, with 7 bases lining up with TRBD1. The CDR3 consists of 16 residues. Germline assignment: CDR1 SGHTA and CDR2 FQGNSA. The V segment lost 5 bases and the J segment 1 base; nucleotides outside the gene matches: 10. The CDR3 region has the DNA TGTGCCAGCAGCCCCTGGACAGGCCCCTCCCAAGAGACCCAGTACTTC. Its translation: CASSPWTGPSQETQYF.

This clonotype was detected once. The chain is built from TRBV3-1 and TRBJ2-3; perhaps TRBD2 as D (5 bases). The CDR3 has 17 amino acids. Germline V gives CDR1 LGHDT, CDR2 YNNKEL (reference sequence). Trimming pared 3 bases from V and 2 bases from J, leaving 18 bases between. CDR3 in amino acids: CASSQGRLAFPTDTQYF. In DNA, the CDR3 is TGTGCCAGCAGCCAGGGGAGATTAGCTTTTCCCACAGATACGCAGTATTTT.

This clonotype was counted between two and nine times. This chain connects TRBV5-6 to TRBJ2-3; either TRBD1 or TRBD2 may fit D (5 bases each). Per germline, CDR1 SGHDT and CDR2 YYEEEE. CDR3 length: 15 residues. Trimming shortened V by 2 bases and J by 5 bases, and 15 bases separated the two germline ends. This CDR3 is CASSFGAAGVDTQYF. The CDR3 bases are TGTGCCAGCAGCTTTGGGGCCGCCGGGGTAGATACGCAGTATTTT.

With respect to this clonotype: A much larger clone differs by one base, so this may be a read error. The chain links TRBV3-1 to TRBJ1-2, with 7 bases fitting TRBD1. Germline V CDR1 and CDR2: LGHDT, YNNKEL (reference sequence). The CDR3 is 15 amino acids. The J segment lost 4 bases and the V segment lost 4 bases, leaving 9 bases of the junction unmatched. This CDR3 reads CASSPQDRILYGYTF. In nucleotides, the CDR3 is TGTGCCAGCAGCCCCCAGGACAGGATCCTCTATGGCTACACCTTC.

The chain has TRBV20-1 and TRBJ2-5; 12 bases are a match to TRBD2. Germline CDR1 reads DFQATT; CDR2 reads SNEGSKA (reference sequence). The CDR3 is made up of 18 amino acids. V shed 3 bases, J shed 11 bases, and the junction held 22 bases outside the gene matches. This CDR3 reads CSASMASGGVSNYNEQYF. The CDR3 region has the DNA TGCAGTGCTAGTATGGCTAGCGGGGGGGTCTCCAACTACAATGAGCAGTACTTC.

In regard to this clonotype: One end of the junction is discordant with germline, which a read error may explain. Here the CDR3 reads CAGSQNTGAVEKLFF. DNA for the CDR3: TGTGCCGGCAGCCAAAACACAGGGGCTGTTGAAAAACTGTTTTTT. The rearrangement uses TRBV4-2 and TRBJ1-4; 7 bases align to TRBD1. This CDR3 comprises 15 residues. Germline values: CDR1 LGHNA, CDR2 YNFKEQ.

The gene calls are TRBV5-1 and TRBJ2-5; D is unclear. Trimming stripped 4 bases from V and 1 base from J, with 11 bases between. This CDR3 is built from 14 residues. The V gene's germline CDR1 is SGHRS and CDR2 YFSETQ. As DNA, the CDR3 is TGCGCCAGCAGCCACGAGACAATCCAAGAGACCCAGTACTTC. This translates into CASSHETIQETQYF. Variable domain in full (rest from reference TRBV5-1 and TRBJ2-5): KAGVTQTPRYLIKTRGQQVTLSCSPISGHRSVSWYQQTPGQGLQFLFEYFSETQRNKGNFPGRFSGRQFSNSRSEMNVSTLELGDSALYLCASSHETIQETQYFGPGTRLLVL.